A single sample gave rise to the 9 T cell receptor beta chains below, sequenced in a study of T cells in tumors after PD-1 blockade. The data were produced by immunoSEQ multiplex PCR, yet TCRdb's version contains in-frame clones alone and is incomplete. The sample comprises about 34,000 clones, 73% of which are singletons, and roughly 37% rests with the top ten. Sequenced here: PBMCs, sampled after anti-PD-1 treatment. Receptors originate from a human donor with basal cell carcinoma.

The table lists this clone with many counts. The chain has TRBV28 and TRBJ1-4; 8 bases fit TRBD1. The CDR3 is 14 residues long. V lost 10 bases and J lost 0; bases outside the gene matches: 4. CDR1 is MDHEN, CDR2 SYDVKM, per germline. The DNA of the CDR3 is TGTGCCACCGGACAGGGAGCAACTAATGAAAAACTGTTTTTT. Protein product: CATGQGATNEKLFF. Combining the CDR3 with reference TRBV28 and TRBJ1-4 gives the whole variable domain DVKVTQSSRYLVKRTGEKVFLECVQDMDHENMFWYRQDPGLGLRLIYFSYDVKMKEKGDIPEGYSVSREKKERFSLILESASTNQTSMYLCATGQGATNEKLFFGSGTQLSVL.

The gene calls are TRBV7-2 and TRBJ1-1; D is unresolved. CDR3 length: 14 residues. Germline CDR1 reads SGHTA; CDR2 reads FQGNSA. V lost 5 bases, J lost 4 bases, and 14 bases lay in between. The CDR3 DNA reads as TGTGCCAGCAGCCCCTTTCTCGCGGGCACTGAAGCTTTCTTT. Translation: CASSPFLAGTEAFF.

The chain has TRBV30 and TRBJ2-3; D uncertain. Germline CDR1 GTSNPN, CDR2 SVGIG (reference sequence). With 0 bases removed from V and 2 bases from J, the gap between germline ends came to 9 bases. The CDR3 has 14 residues. Written as DNA, the CDR3 is TGTGCCTGGAGTGTTGGTGGATACACAGATACGCAGTATTTT. Protein: CAWSVGGYTDTQYF.

This chain connects TRBV7-8 to TRBJ2-1, with no clear D. Trimming shortened V by 5 bases and J by 5 bases, and 4 bases separated the two germline ends. CDR3 length: 11 amino acids. Germline-derived CDR1 and CDR2 are SGHVS and FQNEAQ. The CDR3 nucleotides are TGTGCCAGCAGCCCCCACAATGAGCAGTTCTTC. Protein sequence: CASSPHNEQFF.

The chain carries TRBV5-1 and TRBJ1-3, with TRBD1 matching 10 bases. The V segment lost 3 bases and the J segment 2 bases; nucleotides outside the gene matches: 5. CDR1 and CDR2 (germline): SGHRS, YFSETQ. The CDR3 is 16 amino acids. The CDR3, as DNA: TGCGCCAGCAGCTCAACCGGGACAGGGGCTGGAAACACCATATATTTT. It specifies CASSSTGTGAGNTIYF.

This clone was detected many times. The V and J genes are TRBV9 and TRBJ1-5; 12 bases match TRBD1. The length of the CDR3 is 15 residues. V lost 3 bases and J lost 4; bases outside the gene matches: 2. Germline CDR1 and CDR2: SGDLS and YYNGEE. This CDR3 is CASSGGQGANQPQHF. The CDR3 DNA is TGTGCCAGCAGCGGGGGACAGGGGGCGAATCAGCCCCAGCATTTT. Based on the CDR3 plus reference TRBV9 and TRBJ1-5, the full variable domain is DSGVTQTPKHLITATGQRVTLRCSPRSGDLSVYWYQQSLDQGLQFLIQYYNGEERAKGNILERFSAQQFPDLHSELNLSSLELGDSALYFCASSGGQGANQPQHFGDGTRLSIL.

This clone has more than one count but fewer than ten. The gene calls are TRBV13 and TRBJ2-7, with 7 bases aligning to TRBD1. The V segment lost 4 bases and the J segment 6 bases; nucleotides outside the gene matches: 0. The germline V gene has CDR1 PRHDT and CDR2 FYEKMQ (reference sequence). This CDR3 is 11 amino acids long. CDR3 amino acids: CASSYRGEQYF. The CDR3 bases are TGTGCCAGCAGCTACAGGGGCGAGCAGTACTTC.

The rearrangement joins TRBV11-2 to TRBJ2-1; TRBD2 might be the D (8 bases). This CDR3 has 18 residues. Trimming left V 5 bases short and J 1 base short, with 21 bases between. CDR1 is SGHAT and CDR2 is FQNNGV in the germline V gene. The CDR3 nucleotides are TGTGCCAGCAGCACCCGGGGGGGGCAGGGGGGATCCTACAATGAGCAGTTCTTC. Translating gives CASSTRGGQGGSYNEQFF.

The gene calls are TRBV19 and TRBJ1-2, with 8 bases identical to TRBD1. In germline, CDR1 is LNHDA, CDR2 SQIVND (reference sequence). V lost 7 bases, J lost 1 base, and 8 bases stayed unmatched. The CDR3 is made up of 15 amino acids. Here the CDR3 DNA reads TGTGCCAGTATCCCCCGGACAGGGAGTAACTATGGCTACACCTTC. This gives the protein CASIPRTGSNYGYTF. Full variable domain (rest looked up from reference TRBV19 and TRBJ1-2): DGGITQSPKYLFRKEGQNVTLSCEQNLNHDAMYWYRQDPGQGLRLIYYSQIVNDFQKGDIAEGYSVSREKKESFPLTVTSAQKNPTAFYLCASIPRTGSNYGYTFGSGTRLTVV.